The clone carrying this T cell receptor beta chain has a handful of counts. Its specificity is not known. The data were taken from a study of yellow fever vaccine responses in identical twins. TCRdb reanalysed the RT-PCR reads using MiXCR and keeps one entry per CDR3 protein. The table shows some 4,000 distinct CDR3 sequences, with 84% occurring only once. Findings and limits, study-wide: Twins' vaccine T cell responses reportedly seemed partly convergent and partly personalized.

The sequence came from a woman aged 18 to 35 who received the yellow fever vaccine. The sequences come from T cells from blood (PBMCs), unsorted or a sorted subset (not recorded which), collected before or after yellow fever vaccination (not recorded which).

The CDR3 region has the DNA TGTGCCAGCAGCCCTAGACCAGGGTCTCTAGAGACCCAGTACTTC. Its protein is CASSPRPGSLETQYF. This chain uses TRBV4-2 with TRBJ2-5; tentatively, D is TRBD1 (5 bases). Trimming took off 4 bases at V and 4 bases at J, with 16 bases between the two ends. Germline V CDR1 and CDR2: LGHNA, YNFKEQ. The length of the CDR3 is 15 residues.